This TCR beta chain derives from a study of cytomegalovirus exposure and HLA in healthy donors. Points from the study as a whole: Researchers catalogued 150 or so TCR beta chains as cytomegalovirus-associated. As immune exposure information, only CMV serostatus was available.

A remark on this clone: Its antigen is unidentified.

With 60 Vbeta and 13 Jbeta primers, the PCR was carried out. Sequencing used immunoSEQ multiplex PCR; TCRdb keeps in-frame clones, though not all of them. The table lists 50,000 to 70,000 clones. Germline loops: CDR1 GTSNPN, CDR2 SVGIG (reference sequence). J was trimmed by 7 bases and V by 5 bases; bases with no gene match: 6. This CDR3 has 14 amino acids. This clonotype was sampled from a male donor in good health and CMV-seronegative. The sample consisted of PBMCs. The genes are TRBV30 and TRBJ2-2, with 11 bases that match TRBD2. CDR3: CAWGSGGADGELFF. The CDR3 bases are TGTGCCTGGGGTAGCGGGGGGGCCGACGGGGAGCTGTTTTTT. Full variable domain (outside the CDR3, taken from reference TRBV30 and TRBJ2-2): SQTIHQWPATLVQPVGSPLSLECTVEGTSNPNLYWYRQAAGRGLQLLFYSVGIGQISSEVPQNLSASRPQDRQFILSSKKLLLSDSGFYLCAWGSGGADGELFFGEGSRLTVL.